This T cell receptor beta chain was identified during a study of cytomegalovirus exposure and HLA in healthy donors. Researchers ran the PCR with 60 Vbeta and 13 Jbeta primers. Assay used: immunoSEQ multiplex PCR; TCRdb lists only in-frame clones, some missing. The table has about 180,000 clones, approximately 80% seen once. V dropped 2 bases and J dropped 0 bases, with 11 bases sitting between them. Looked up from germline, CDR1 is MNHEY and CDR2 is SMNVEV (reference sequence). The CDR3 is 16 amino acids. The gene calls are TRBV27 and TRBJ1-5; D is unresolved. Sequenced sample: PBMCs. The TCR was taken from a girl aged 2 to 10 in good health and CMV-seropositive. The CDR3 sequence: CASSLLAADSNQPQHF. As DNA, the CDR3 is TGTGCCAGCAGTTTACTCGCGGCCGATAGCAATCAGCCCCAGCATTTT.